The 10 T cell receptor beta chains listed next were all sequenced from one sample in a study of blood T cells in healthy people across ages. A second PCR, run for about 6 to 12 cycles, used a sample-barcoded 5' primer plus a J-beta primer mix. Via MiXCR, TCRdb re-called the 5' RACE reads, giving one row per CDR3 protein. The repertoire has around 1,800,000 distinct CDR3 sequences, about two fifths of them found once; the top ten carry 23%. Material: blood. The source of these receptors is a human donor in good health.

In its sample, this clonotype was seen a few times. The chain combines TRBV6-1 with TRBJ2-1, with 7 bases identical to TRBD2. This CDR3 is 14 amino acids long. V lost 6 bases to trimming and J lost 7 bases; unmatched junction nucleotides: 9. The germline V gene encodes CDR1 MNHNS and CDR2 SASEGT. In nucleotides, the CDR3 is TGTGCCAGCAGAAGGGCAGCGGGGAATAATGAGCAGTTCTTC. It encodes CASRRAAGNNEQFF.

This clonotype was observed a handful of times. The chain is built from TRBV7-6 and TRBJ1-5; tentative D call: TRBD1 (6 bases). The V gene's germline CDR1 is SGHVS and CDR2 FNYEAQ. Trimming left V 4 bases short and J 5 bases short, with 12 bases between. The CDR3 is 14 amino acids. CDR3: CASSSGGSDQPQHF. CDR3 DNA: TGTGCCAGCAGCTCGGGGGGCAGCGATCAGCCCCAGCATTTT.

The chain joins TRBV7-6 to TRBJ2-7, with TRBD2 matching 11 bases. The J call is doubtful: the DNA matches TRBJ2-5 better. The CDR3 has 16 residues. The germline V gene has CDR1 SGHVS and CDR2 FNYEAQ. This CDR3 is CASSANSGGAGETQYF. In DNA, the CDR3 is TGTGCCAGCAGCGCCAATAGCGGGGGGGCCGGAGAGACCCAGTACTTC.

The V gene is TRBV12-5, the J gene TRBJ2-3, with 8 positions matching TRBD1. This CDR3 comprises 18 residues. Trimming cost V 4 bases and J 0 bases; bases outside gene matches: 12. Per germline, CDR1 LGHNT and CDR2 FRNRAP. The CDR3 loop reads CASGSTDGTGKSTDTQYF. CDR3 coding DNA: TGTGCTAGTGGTTCTACTGACGGGACAGGAAAAAGCACAGATACGCAGTATTTT.

V usage is TRBV7-9 and J usage is TRBJ2-4; 8 nucleotides line up with TRBD1. The J call may be in error: the DNA end matches TRBJ2-7 better. The CDR3 is 14 residues long. The germline CDR1 and CDR2 sequences are SEHNR and FQNEAQ (reference sequence). CDR3 coding DNA: TGTGCCAGCAGCCAGACAGGGGCCAACTACGAGCAGTACTTC. As protein: CASSQTGANYEQYF.

This clonotype appeared a few times. The chain combines TRBV7-2 with TRBJ2-5; 12 positions agree with TRBD1. The V gene's germline CDR1 is SGHTA and CDR2 FQGNSA. V lost 5 bases, J lost 7 bases, and 8 bases stayed unmatched. The CDR3 is 15 amino acids. This CDR3 is CASSPGTGGQGTQYF. The CDR3 DNA is TGTGCCAGCAGCCCTGGGACAGGGGGCCAGGGGACCCAGTACTTC.

V is TRBV7-2 and J is TRBJ1-1; no definite D call. CDR3 length: 14 amino acids. Germline-derived CDR1 and CDR2 are SGHTA and FQGNSA. Trimming stripped 4 bases from V and 2 bases from J, with 11 bases between. CDR3 residues: CASSWTVINTEAFF. The CDR3 region has the DNA TGTGCCAGCAGCTGGACCGTGATTAACACTGAAGCTTTCTTT.

The chain links TRBV4-2 to TRBJ2-1; D perhaps matches TRBD1 (5 bases). The CDR3 contains 15 residues. Trimming left V 0 bases short and J 9 bases short, with 15 bases between. Per germline, CDR1 LGHNA and CDR2 YNFKEQ. In DNA form, the CDR3 reads TGTGCCAGCAGCCAAGACGGTGGGCAGGGCGGTGAGCAGTTCTTC. Protein sequence: CASSQDGGQGGEQFF.

The chain combines TRBV11-2 with TRBJ2-5; D gene ambiguous. Trimming pared 1 base from V and 4 bases from J, leaving 13 bases between. Looked up from germline, CDR1 is SGHAT and CDR2 is FQNNGV. The CDR3 sequence is 15 residues long. The CDR3, as DNA: TGTGCCAGCAGCTTAGTTGGGTACTGGGGAGAGACCCAGTACTTC. This gives the protein CASSLVGYWGETQYF.

CDR3: CASSVATRGGWQDTQYF. In DNA, the CDR3 is TGTGCCAGCAGCGTAGCTACAAGAGGCGGCTGGCAAGATACGCAGTATTTT. The chain joins TRBV9 to TRBJ2-3; no definite D call. CDR3 length: 17 residues. Trimming took off 0 bases at V and 5 bases at J, with 19 bases between the two ends. CDR1 is SGDLS and CDR2 is YYNGEE in the germline V gene.